The rows below give T cell receptor beta chains drawn from one sample of a study of blood T cells in healthy people across ages. TCRdb re-analysed the 5' RACE reads in MiXCR, keeping a single row per CDR3 protein. This sample yields about 780,000 distinct CDR3 sequences, of which 35% to 50% are seen a single time; over 15% belongs to the top ten. Sequencing was carried out using blood. Receptors were obtained from a man at least 80 years old in good health. The CDR3 runs from the conserved cysteine through the conserved F or W. D genes are given only for firm matches. Clone size appears in some rows only: once, few, many, or a class for an expanded clone.

J: TRBJ1-4
D: -
V: TRBV20-1
size: -
CDR3: CSARGIFATNEKLFF
DNA: TGCAGTGCTAGAGGAATATTTGCAACTAATGAAAAACTGTTTTTT

J: TRBJ2-7
D: -
V: TRBV7-6
size: -
CDR3: CASSSGRRSSYEQYF
DNA: TGTGCCAGCAGCTCAGGACGAAGGAGCTCCTACGAGCAGTACTTC

J: TRBJ1-4
D: -
V: TRBV4-2
size: -
CDR3: CASSQVTEKLFF
DNA: TGTGCCAGCAGCCAAGTTACTGAAAAACTGTTTTTT

J: TRBJ2-7
D: TRBD1
V: TRBV9
size: -
CDR3: CASSVNRGEQYF
DNA: TGTGCCAGCAGCGTTAACAGGGGCGAGCAGTACTTC

J: TRBJ2-7
D: TRBD2
V: TRBV20-1
size: -
CDR3: CSAPRTSGRGEQYF
DNA: TGCAGTGCTCCGCGGACTAGCGGGAGGGGCGAGCAGTACTTC

J: TRBJ1-1
D: -
V: TRBV11-1
size: -
CDR3: CASSKEGNLNTEAFF
DNA: TGTGCCAGCAGCAAAGAGGGGAACCTGAACACTGAAGCTTTCTTT

J: TRBJ2-1
D: TRBD2
V: TRBV9
size: few
CDR3: CASSLITGRYVNEQFF
DNA: TGTGCCAGCAGTCTTATAACCGGGAGGTATGTCAATGAGCAGTTCTTC

J: TRBJ2-7
D: TRBD2
V: TRBV20-1
size: -
CDR3: CSARDSSSGRNEQYF
DNA: TGCAGTGCTAGAGATTCGTCTAGCGGGAGAAACGAGCAGTACTTC

J: TRBJ2-1
D: TRBD2
V: TRBV7-2
size: many
CDR3: CASHSSGASGYNEQFF
DNA: TGTGCCAGCCACTCCTCCGGGGCTAGCGGGTACAATGAGCAGTTCTTC

J: TRBJ2-1
D: -
V: TRBV4-2
size: -
CDR3: CASADSGVNEQFF
DNA: TGTGCCAGCGCAGACAGCGGAGTCAATGAGCAGTTCTTC

J: TRBJ2-7
D: -
V: TRBV7-2
size: -
CDR3: CASSRSGTPGHEQYF
DNA: TGTGCCAGCAGCCGTTCTGGAACCCCCGGCCACGAGCAGTACTTC

J: TRBJ2-7
D: TRBD1
V: TRBV20-1
size: many
CDR3: CSAREPGQRYEQYF
DNA: TGCAGTGCTAGAGAACCGGGACAGAGATACGAGCAGTACTTC

J: TRBJ2-6
D: -
V: TRBV7-3
size: few
CDR3: CASSSGRDPSGANVLTF
DNA: TGTGCCAGCAGCTCCGGACGGGACCCGTCTGGGGCCAACGTCCTGACTTTC

J: TRBJ2-5
D: -
V: TRBV20-1
size: -
CDR3: CSAGGQWGTETQYF
DNA: TGCAGTGCTGGCGGACAATGGGGGACAGAGACCCAGTACTTC

J: TRBJ2-1
D: TRBD2
V: TRBV11-3
size: -
CDR3: CASSLVGLAVVSSYNEQFF
DNA: TGTGCCAGCAGCTTGGTCGGACTAGCGGTAGTGAGCTCCTACAATGAGCAGTTCTTC

J: TRBJ1-1
D: TRBD1
V: TRBV6-1
size: -
CDR3: CASSVTGFGEAFF
DNA: TGTGCCAGCAGCGTGACAGGGTTTGGTGAAGCTTTCTTT

J: TRBJ1-2
D: TRBD1
V: TRBV29-1
size: -
CDR3: CSVTGTARGESYGYTF
DNA: TGCAGCGTTACCGGGACAGCCCGAGGGGAGAGCTATGGCTACACCTTC

J: TRBJ2-7
D: TRBD2
V: TRBV11-2
size: -
CDR3: CASSLVREGPYEQYF
DNA: TGTGCCAGCAGCTTAGTGCGGGAGGGCCCCTACGAGCAGTACTTC

J: TRBJ2-2
D: -
V: TRBV7-6
size: -
CDR3: CASSGRLTGELFF
DNA: TGTGCCAGCAGCGGCAGGCTCACCGGGGAGCTGTTTTTT

J: TRBJ2-1
D: TRBD2
V: TRBV7-2
size: -
CDR3: CASQRGSYNEQFF
DNA: TGTGCCAGCCAGCGGGGCTCCTACAATGAGCAGTTCTTC

J: TRBJ2-1
D: -
V: TRBV12-3/TRBV12-4
size: few
CDR3: CASSSGLPNNEQFF
DNA: TGTGCCAGCAGTTCCGGACTACCCAACAATGAGCAGTTCTTC

J: TRBJ2-6
D: -
V: TRBV12-3/TRBV12-4
size: many
CDR3: CASGTSGANVLTF
DNA: TGTGCCAGCGGGACCTCTGGGGCCAACGTCCTGACTTTC

J: TRBJ2-5
D: -
V: TRBV29-1
size: few
CDR3: CSVDEAWETQYF
DNA: TGCAGCGTTGACGAGGCATGGGAGACCCAGTACTTC

J: TRBJ1-5
D: -
V: TRBV5-1
size: -
CDR3: CASSLDGRGGNQPQHF
DNA: TGCGCCAGCAGCTTGGATGGGAGGGGCGGCAATCAGCCCCAGCATTTT

J: TRBJ2-7
D: -
V: TRBV28
size: -
CDR3: CASRLTGARKHEQYF
DNA: TGTGCCAGCAGGTTAACAGGAGCGAGAAAACACGAGCAGTACTTC

J: TRBJ2-5
D: -
V: TRBV4-2
size: many
CDR3: CASSQEAFETQYF
DNA: TGTGCCAGCAGCCAAGAGGCCTTCGAGACCCAGTACTTC

J: TRBJ1-1
D: -
V: TRBV3-1
size: -
CDR3: CASRAYLGTEAFF
DNA: TGTGCCAGCCGGGCCTACCTGGGCACTGAAGCTTTCTTT

J: TRBJ2-5
D: -
V: TRBV20-1
size: few
CDR3: CSAPPVGQETQYF
DNA: TGCAGTGCCCCTCCGGTTGGCCAAGAGACCCAGTACTTC

J: TRBJ1-1
D: TRBD1
V: TRBV18
size: few
CDR3: CASSPIQGESFLVAFF
DNA: TGTGCCAGCTCACCGATCCAGGGGGAAAGTTTCTTAGTAGCTTTCTTT

J: TRBJ2-3
D: -
V: TRBV6-5
size: -
CDR3: CASIARAFTDTQYF
DNA: TGTGCCAGCATAGCCAGGGCATTTACAGATACGCAGTATTTT

J: TRBJ2-7
D: -
V: TRBV7-6
size: -
CDR3: CASSAGEGSYEQYF
DNA: TGTGCCAGCAGCGCAGGCGAGGGCTCCTACGAGCAGTACTTC

J: TRBJ2-7
D: TRBD2
V: TRBV4-2
size: once
CDR3: CASSQDLKASGGETYEQYF
DNA: TGTGCCAGCAGCCAAGATCTTAAGGCTAGCGGGGGGGAAACCTACGAGCAGTACTTC

J: TRBJ2-1
D: TRBD2
V: TRBV10-3
size: few
CDR3: CAISEVERELNEQFF
DNA: TGTGCCATCAGTGAGGTGGAGCGGGAGTTGAATGAGCAGTTCTTC

J: TRBJ2-5
D: TRBD2
V: TRBV20-1
size: few
CDR3: CSAREILLAGPRETQYF
DNA: TGCAGTGCTAGGGAAATATTACTAGCGGGGCCTCGGGAGACCCAGTACTTC

J: TRBJ2-1
D: TRBD2
V: TRBV20-1
size: -
CDR3: CSARDLNSGSLYNEQFF
DNA: TGCAGTGCTAGAGATTTGAATAGCGGGAGTCTTTACAATGAGCAGTTCTTC